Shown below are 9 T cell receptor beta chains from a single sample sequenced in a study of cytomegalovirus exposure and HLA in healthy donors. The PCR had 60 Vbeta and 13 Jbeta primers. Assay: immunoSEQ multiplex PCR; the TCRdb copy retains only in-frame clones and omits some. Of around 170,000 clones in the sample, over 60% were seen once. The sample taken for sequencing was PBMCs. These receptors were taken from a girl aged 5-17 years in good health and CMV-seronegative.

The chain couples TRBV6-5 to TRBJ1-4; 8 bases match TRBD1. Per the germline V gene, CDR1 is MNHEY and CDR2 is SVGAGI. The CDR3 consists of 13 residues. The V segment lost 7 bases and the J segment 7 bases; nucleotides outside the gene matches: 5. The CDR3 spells CASTTGEAEKLFF. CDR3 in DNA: TGTGCCAGCACGACAGGGGAGGCTGAAAAACTGTTTTTT.

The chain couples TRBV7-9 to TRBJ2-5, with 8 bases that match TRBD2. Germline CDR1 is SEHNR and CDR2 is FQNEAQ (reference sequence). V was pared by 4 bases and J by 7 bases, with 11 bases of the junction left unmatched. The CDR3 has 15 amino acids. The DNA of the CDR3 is TGTGCCAGCAGCTCACCGGGGGGGGGAGATTCGACCCAGTACTTC. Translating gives CASSSPGGGDSTQYF.

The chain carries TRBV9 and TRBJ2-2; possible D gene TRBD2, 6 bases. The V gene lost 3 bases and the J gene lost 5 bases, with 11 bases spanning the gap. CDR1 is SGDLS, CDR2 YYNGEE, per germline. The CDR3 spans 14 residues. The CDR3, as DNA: TGTGCCAGCAGCGCAGACGGGGGAACCGGGGAGCTGTTTTTT. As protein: CASSADGGTGELFF.

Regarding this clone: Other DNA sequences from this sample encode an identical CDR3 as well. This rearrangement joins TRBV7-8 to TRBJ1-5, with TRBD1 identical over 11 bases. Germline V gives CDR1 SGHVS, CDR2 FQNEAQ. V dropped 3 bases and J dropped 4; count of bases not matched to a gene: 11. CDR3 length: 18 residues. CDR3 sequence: CASSFSGQGEYSNQPQHF. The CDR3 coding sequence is TGTGCCAGCAGCTTCTCGGGACAGGGGGAGTATAGTAATCAGCCCCAGCATTTT.

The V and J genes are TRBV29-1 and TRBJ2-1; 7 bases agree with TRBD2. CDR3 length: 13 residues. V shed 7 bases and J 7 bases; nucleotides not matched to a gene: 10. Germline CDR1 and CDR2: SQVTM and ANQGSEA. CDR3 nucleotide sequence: TGCAGCGCTGACCTAGGGACTATGAATGAGCAGTTCTTC. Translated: CSADLGTMNEQFF.

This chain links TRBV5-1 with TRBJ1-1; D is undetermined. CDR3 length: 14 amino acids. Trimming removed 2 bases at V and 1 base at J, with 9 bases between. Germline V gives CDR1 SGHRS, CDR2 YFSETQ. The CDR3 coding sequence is TGCGCCAGCAGCTTTGAGAAATCGAACACTGAAGCTTTCTTT. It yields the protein CASSFEKSNTEAFF. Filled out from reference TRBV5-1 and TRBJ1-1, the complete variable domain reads KAGVTQTPRYLIKTRGQQVTLSCSPISGHRSVSWYQQTPGQGLQFLFEYFSETQRNKGNFPGRFSGRQFSNSRSEMNVSTLELGDSALYLCASSFEKSNTEAFFGQGTRLTVV.

CDR3 DNA sequence: TGTGCCAGCAGCCCACCCCCGGGACTGCAGAATGAGCAGTTCTTC. Protein product: CASSPPPGLQNEQFF. The chain joins TRBV9 to TRBJ2-1; tentatively, D is TRBD2 (6 bases). Germline V CDR1 and CDR2: SGDLS, YYNGEE. The CDR3 loop spans 15 amino acids. V lost 4 bases, J lost 7 bases, and 18 bases lay in between.

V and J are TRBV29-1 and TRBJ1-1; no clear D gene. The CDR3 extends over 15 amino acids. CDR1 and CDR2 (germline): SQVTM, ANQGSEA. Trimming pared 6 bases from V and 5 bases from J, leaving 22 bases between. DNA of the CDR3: TGCAGCGTATTGATTATGACCCACGCGGATACTGAAGCTTTCTTT. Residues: CSVLIMTHADTEAFF.

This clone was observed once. The CDR3 bases are TGTGCCAGCAGCTTGGGACAGGGGGATGGCTACACCTTC. It codes for CASSLGQGDGYTF. This chain connects TRBV5-6 to TRBJ1-2; 9 nucleotides align to TRBD1. Germline CDR1 is SGHDT and CDR2 is YYEEEE. The CDR3 is made up of 13 amino acids. The trim removed 0 bases at V and 6 bases at J, leaving 0 bases unmatched.